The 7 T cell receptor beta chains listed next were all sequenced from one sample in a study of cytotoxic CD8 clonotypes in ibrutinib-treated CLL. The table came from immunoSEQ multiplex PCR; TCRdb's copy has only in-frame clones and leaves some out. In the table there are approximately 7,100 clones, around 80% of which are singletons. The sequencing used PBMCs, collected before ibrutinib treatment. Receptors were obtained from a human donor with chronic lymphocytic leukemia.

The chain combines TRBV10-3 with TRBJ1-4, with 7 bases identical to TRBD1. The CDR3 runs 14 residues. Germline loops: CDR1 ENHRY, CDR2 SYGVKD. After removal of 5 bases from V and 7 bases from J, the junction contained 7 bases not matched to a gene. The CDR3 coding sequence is TGTGCCATCAGTCAGGGGGGAGGCGGTGAAAAACTGTTTTTT. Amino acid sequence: CAISQGGGGEKLFF.

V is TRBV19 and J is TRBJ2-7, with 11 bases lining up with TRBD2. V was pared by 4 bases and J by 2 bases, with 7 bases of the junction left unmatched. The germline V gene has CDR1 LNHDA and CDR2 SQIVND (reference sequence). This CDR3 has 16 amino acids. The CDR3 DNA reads TGTGCCAGTAGTACCATAGCGGGAGGGCAGACCTACGAGCAGTACTTC. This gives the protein CASSTIAGGQTYEQYF. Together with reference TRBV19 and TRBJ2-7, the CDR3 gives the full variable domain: DGGITQSPKYLFRKEGQNVTLSCEQNLNHDAMYWYRQDPGQGLRLIYYSQIVNDFQKGDIAEGYSVSREKKESFPLTVTSAQKNPTAFYLCASSTIAGGQTYEQYFGPGTRLTVT.

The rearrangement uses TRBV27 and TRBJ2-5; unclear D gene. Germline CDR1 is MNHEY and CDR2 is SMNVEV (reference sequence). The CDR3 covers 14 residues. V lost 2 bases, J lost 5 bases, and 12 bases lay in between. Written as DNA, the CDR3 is TGTGCCAGCAGTTTAAACGCGTTCGGGGAGACCCAGTACTTC. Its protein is CASSLNAFGETQYF.

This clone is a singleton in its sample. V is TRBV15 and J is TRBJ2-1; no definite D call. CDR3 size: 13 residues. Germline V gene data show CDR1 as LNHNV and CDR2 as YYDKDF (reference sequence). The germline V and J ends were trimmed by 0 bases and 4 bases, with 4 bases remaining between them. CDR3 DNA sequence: TGTGCCACCAGCAGAGACAGATACAATGAGCAGTTCTTC. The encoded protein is CATSRDRYNEQFF.

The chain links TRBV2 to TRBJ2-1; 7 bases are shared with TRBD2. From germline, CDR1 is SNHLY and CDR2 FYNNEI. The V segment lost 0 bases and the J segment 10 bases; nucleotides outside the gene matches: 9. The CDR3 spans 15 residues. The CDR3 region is CASSEAGGRPGEQFF. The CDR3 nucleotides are TGTGCCAGCAGTGAAGCGGGAGGGCGCCCTGGCGAGCAGTTCTTC.

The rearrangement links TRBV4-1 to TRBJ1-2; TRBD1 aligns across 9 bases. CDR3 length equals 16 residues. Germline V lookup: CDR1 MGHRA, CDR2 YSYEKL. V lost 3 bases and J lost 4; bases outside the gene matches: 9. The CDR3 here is CASSQADRGLRYGYTF. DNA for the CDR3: TGCGCCAGCAGCCAGGCTGACAGGGGGTTACGCTATGGCTACACCTTC.

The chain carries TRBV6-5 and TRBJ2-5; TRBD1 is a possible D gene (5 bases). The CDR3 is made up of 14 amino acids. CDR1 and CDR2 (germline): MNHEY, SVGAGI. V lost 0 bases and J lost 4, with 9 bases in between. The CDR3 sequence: CASSYSRGSETQYF. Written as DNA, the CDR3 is TGTGCCAGCAGTTACTCTAGGGGCTCAGAGACCCAGTACTTC.